This passage covers 30 T cell receptor beta chains from one sample sequenced in a study of T cells of healthy individuals. TCRdb re-called the 5' RACE reads through MiXCR, storing one row per CDR3 protein. The table shows 95,000 to 100,000 distinct CDR3 sequences, with approximately 16% occurring only once. The receptors shown here come from a human donor in good health.

There are a few counts of this clonotype. This chain joins TRBV7-9 and TRBJ1-5; D is perhaps TRBD1 (5 bases). V dropped 3 bases and J dropped 11 bases, with 14 bases sitting between them. CDR1 is SEHNR and CDR2 is FQNEAQ in the germline V gene (reference sequence). The CDR3 runs to 13 residues. In DNA, the CDR3 is TGTGCCAGCAGCTTCGGTCCAGGGTCAGCCCAGCATTTT. Translated, it gives CASSFGPGSAQHF.

V gene TRBV6-6 combines with J gene TRBJ2-6; 7 bases agree with TRBD1. The V gene's germline CDR1 is MNHNY and CDR2 SVGAGI (reference sequence). Trimming cost V 7 bases and J 0 bases; bases outside gene matches: 9. The CDR3 extends over 17 amino acids. CDR3 nucleotide sequence: TGTGCCAGCAACGACAGGGTACAAGGCTCTGGGGCCAACGTCCTGACTTTC. Translated: CASNDRVQGSGANVLTF.

This clonotype was found a few times. This chain joins TRBV5-1 and TRBJ1-5; D may be TRBD1 (5 bases). Germline V gene sequence: CDR1 SGHRS, CDR2 YFSETQ. CDR3 size: 16 residues. V lost 4 bases, J lost 2 bases, and 16 bases lay in between. The CDR3 here is CASSPGSLFRNQPQHF. DNA for the CDR3: TGCGCCAGCAGCCCAGGGTCCTTATTCCGCAATCAGCCCCAGCATTTT.

This clonotype showed up just a few times. The V and J genes are TRBV20-1 and TRBJ2-3, with a weak D call TRBD2 (5 bases). Looked up from germline, CDR1 is DFQATT and CDR2 is SNEGSKA (reference sequence). V lost 3 bases, J lost 6 bases, and 16 bases lay in between. The CDR3 contains 14 residues. CDR3 sequence reads: CSASRGGLGDTQYF. CDR3 bases: TGCAGTGCTAGTCGCGGCGGGCTGGGGGATACGCAGTATTTT.

The genes are TRBV5-1 and TRBJ1-4; D is ambiguous. CDR3 length: 15 residues. Germline CDR1 is SGHRS and CDR2 is YFSETQ. V lost 3 bases and J 0 bases, leaving 9 bases between the germline ends. The DNA of the CDR3 is TGCGCCAGCAGCTGGTCCAGGACAACTAATGAAAAACTGTTTTTT. Translated: CASSWSRTTNEKLFF.

This chain connects TRBV4-3 to TRBJ2-2; D possibly uses TRBD1 or TRBD2 (5 bases each). This CDR3 has 17 residues. Trimming removed 0 bases from V and 6 bases from J, with 17 bases in between. Per the germline V gene, CDR1 is LGHNA and CDR2 is YSLEER. The CDR3 protein is CASSQDWGRGSSGELFF. The CDR3 DNA follows: TGCGCCAGCAGCCAAGATTGGGGGAGAGGTTCCTCCGGGGAGCTGTTTTTT.

The V call is TRBV7-2, the J call TRBJ2-7; 9 bases are a match to TRBD2. CDR1 is SGHTA and CDR2 is FQGNSA in the germline V gene. This CDR3 has 16 amino acids. Trimming took 7 bases from V and 3 from J; bases not matched to a gene: 13. The CDR3 region is CASTPDGLAGIYEQYF. CDR3 in DNA: TGTGCCAGCACCCCGGATGGGCTAGCGGGGATCTACGAGCAGTACTTC.

The table lists this clonotype with a few counts. The rearrangement uses TRBV25-1 and TRBJ2-5; D possibly corresponds to TRBD2 (5 bases). Germline V gives CDR1 MGHDK, CDR2 SYGVNS. CDR3 length equals 16 residues. Trimming stripped 1 base from V and 3 bases from J, with 15 bases between. CDR3 DNA sequence: TGTGCCAGCAGTGAATCCCCACCCACTAGGGAAGAGACCCAGTACTTC. It translates to CASSESPPTREETQYF.

This clonotype was counted many times. The V call is TRBV6-2 or TRBV6-3, the J call TRBJ2-7, with D possibly TRBD2 on 5 matching bases. The V gene's germline CDR1 is MNHEY and CDR2 SVGEGT. Trimming removed 6 bases at V and 2 bases at J, with 8 bases between. This CDR3 contains 12 residues. CDR3 bases: TGTGCCAGCAGACGCGGGCCCTACGAGCAGTACTTC. Protein sequence: CASRRGPYEQYF.

The table lists this clonotype with many counts. The V call is TRBV24-1, the J call TRBJ2-1; D is undetermined. V was pared by 4 bases and J by 4 bases, with 13 bases between. The CDR3 is 15 residues long. Germline loops: CDR1 KGHDR, CDR2 SFDVKD. The CDR3 DNA sequence: TGTGCCACCAGTGACACTCGAGCGAAGTACAATGAGCAGTTCTTC. It translates to CATSDTRAKYNEQFF.

CDR3 in DNA: TGTGCCAGCAGTTACCGGGACAGGGACGAGCAGTACTTC. It encodes CASSYRDRDEQYF. The chain links TRBV6-2 or TRBV6-3 to TRBJ2-7, with 9 positions matching TRBD1. The CDR3 runs 13 residues. Germline CDR1 and CDR2: MNHEY and SVGEGT. V lost 2 bases and J lost 5; bases outside the gene matches: 1.

This clonotype was seen repeatedly, ten times or more. The chain links TRBV4-3 to TRBJ2-1, with D possibly matching TRBD2 (6 bases). Between the trimmed V and J ends, which lost 1 base and 9 bases, there was a span of 22 bases. The germline V gene has CDR1 LGHNA and CDR2 YSLEER. This CDR3 has 17 amino acids. CDR3 in amino acids: CASSQARAGGPHGEQFF. The CDR3 coding sequence is TGCGCCAGCAGCCAAGCTAGAGCGGGTGGTCCCCACGGTGAGCAGTTCTTC.

This clonotype was recorded a few times. V usage is TRBV6-1 and J usage is TRBJ2-7; D gene unclear. V was cut by 5 bases and J by 1 base, with 12 bases left in between. The CDR3 has 14 residues. Germline lookup yields CDR1 MNHNS and CDR2 SASEGT. This CDR3 is CASSSQVGSYEQYF. In DNA, the CDR3 is TGTGCCAGCAGTTCCCAGGTAGGATCCTACGAGCAGTACTTC.

This clonotype was detected ten times or more. The gene calls are TRBV6-1 and TRBJ2-7, with 8 bases identical to TRBD1. Losses at the gene ends were 4 bases for V and 6 bases for J; bases not matched to a gene: 5. Germline assignment: CDR1 MNHNS and CDR2 SASEGT. This CDR3 is 13 amino acids long. CDR3 in DNA: TGTGCCAGCAGTGCAGGGGGCCTCCTCGAGCAGTACTTC. Its translation: CASSAGGLLEQYF.

The genes are TRBV4-3 and TRBJ2-7; perhaps TRBD1 as D (5 bases). V lost 2 bases, J lost 1 base, and 6 bases lay in between. The CDR3 has 13 residues. Germline CDR1 reads LGHNA; CDR2 reads YSLEER. The CDR3 DNA reads TGCGCCAGCAGCCAATGGACATCCTACGAGCAGTACTTC. Protein sequence: CASSQWTSYEQYF.

This clonotype has just a few counts. The chain has TRBV18 and TRBJ1-4; 8 bases are a match to TRBD1. There are 15 residues in the CDR3. CDR1 KGHSH and CDR2 LQKENI come from the germline V gene. V lost 2 bases, J lost 7 bases, and 6 bases stayed unmatched. CDR3 protein: CASSPGQGSVEKLFF. The DNA of the CDR3 is TGTGCCAGCTCACCAGGACAGGGTAGCGTTGAAAAACTGTTTTTT.

This rearrangement joins TRBV5-5 to TRBJ2-7; D possibly corresponds to TRBD1 (5 bases). V lost 9 bases, J lost 2 bases, and 18 bases lay in between. Germline CDR1 and CDR2: SGHKS and YYEKEE (reference sequence). The CDR3 loop spans 14 amino acids. The CDR3 region has the DNA TGTGCCACTGGACGACAAAGGGGCACCTACGAGCAGTACTTC. As protein: CATGRQRGTYEQYF.

This clonotype turned up a few times. The chain joins TRBV10-3 to TRBJ2-2, with D perhaps TRBD2 (6 bases). Deletions cut 8 bases from V and 0 bases from J, with 10 bases between. The germline V gene encodes CDR1 ENHRY and CDR2 SYGVKD. The CDR3 covers 14 residues. The CDR3 sequence: CAIPAGANTGELFF. The CDR3 DNA reads TGTGCCATCCCAGCGGGTGCGAACACCGGGGAGCTGTTTTTT.

The chain has TRBV2 and TRBJ2-1; possible D gene TRBD2, 6 bases. From germline, CDR1 is SNHLY and CDR2 FYNNEI. V was clipped by 3 bases and J by 4 bases, with 13 bases between them. The CDR3 is made up of 15 amino acids. The CDR3 DNA sequence: TGTGCCAGCAGTGACCAGCGGGCGATGTACAATGAGCAGTTCTTC. This gives the protein CASSDQRAMYNEQFF.

This clonotype was seen a few times. The gene calls are TRBV6-4 and TRBJ2-3; D uncertain. CDR3 length: 15 residues. The V end was cut by 2 bases, the J end by 0 bases, with 9 bases between. Germline CDR1 MRHNA, CDR2 SNTAGT. The CDR3 reads CASSDRADSTDTQYF. In nucleotides, the CDR3 is TGTGCCAGCAGTGACCGAGCAGATAGCACAGATACGCAGTATTTT.

This clonotype was observed many times. The V call is TRBV6-5, the J call TRBJ1-5; D not resolved. Trimming removed 0 bases at V and 1 base at J, with 13 bases between. This CDR3 is built from 17 residues. Germline V lookup: CDR1 MNHEY, CDR2 SVGAGI. The CDR3, as DNA: TGTGCCAGCAGTTACTCGATTCCCGGCGGAAGCAATCAGCCCCAGCATTTT. As protein: CASSYSIPGGSNQPQHF.

The V gene is TRBV18, the J gene TRBJ2-5; D might be TRBD1 (6 bases). V dropped 2 bases and J dropped 2 bases, with 12 bases sitting between them. The CDR3 totals 15 residues. Germline V gene sequence: CDR1 KGHSH, CDR2 LQKENI. CDR3 sequence reads: CASSPVQGSQETQYF. The DNA for the CDR3 is TGTGCCAGCTCACCAGTACAGGGTAGTCAAGAGACCCAGTACTTC.

At least ten counts were recorded for this clonotype. This rearrangement joins TRBV12-3 or TRBV12-4 to TRBJ2-2, with a weak D call TRBD1 (5 bases). Deletions cut 6 bases from V and 0 bases from J, with 14 bases between. The length of the CDR3 is 16 residues. The CDR3 is CASSRTTVTNTGELFF. The CDR3 region has the DNA TGTGCCAGCAGCCGAACGACAGTTACGAACACCGGGGAGCTGTTTTTT.

V is TRBV6-1 and J is TRBJ2-3; 12 bases match TRBD2. The CDR3 contains 15 residues. Trimming cost V 2 bases and J 4 bases; bases outside gene matches: 1. Germline lookup yields CDR1 MNHNS and CDR2 SASEGT. For the CDR3, the DNA is TGTGCCAGCAGTGAACTAGCGGGGGGGCCAGATACGCAGTATTTT. Its protein product is CASSELAGGPDTQYF.

The chain employs TRBV6-6 and TRBJ1-1; D is undetermined. Between the trimmed V and J ends, which lost 0 bases and 3 bases, there was a span of 5 bases. Germline V gives CDR1 MNHNY, CDR2 SVGAGI (reference sequence). CDR3 length: 13 amino acids. The chain's CDR3 is CASSYSWDTEAFF. CDR3 nucleotides: TGTGCCAGCAGTTACTCTTGGGACACTGAAGCTTTCTTT.

The genes are TRBV5-1 and TRBJ2-2, with TRBD2 matching 11 bases. Losses at the gene ends were 4 bases for V and 0 bases for J; bases not matched to a gene: 8. In germline, CDR1 is SGHRS, CDR2 YFSETQ. The CDR3 extends over 18 amino acids. The CDR3 DNA follows: TGCGCCAGCAGCCTACTAGCGGGGGAAATCGCGAACACCGGGGAGCTGTTTTTT. The encoded protein is CASSLLAGEIANTGELFF.

This clonotype has just a few counts. This chain joins TRBV6-5 and TRBJ2-3, with D perhaps TRBD1 (5 bases). The germline V gene encodes CDR1 MNHEY and CDR2 SVGAGI. The CDR3 is 14 residues long. V was cut by 2 bases and J by 3 bases, with 9 bases left in between. The CDR3 DNA follows: TGTGCCAGCAGTTACGACAGAGATACAGATACGCAGTATTTT. It codes for CASSYDRDTDTQYF.

This chain connects TRBV2 to TRBJ1-1; 8 positions agree with TRBD1. V lost 0 bases, J lost 10 bases, and 7 bases stayed unmatched. This CDR3 region has 14 residues. CDR1 and CDR2 (germline): SNHLY, FYNNEI. The CDR3 loop reads CASSEAELQGGAFF. The CDR3, as DNA: TGTGCCAGCAGTGAAGCAGAATTACAGGGGGGAGCTTTCTTT.

The chain joins TRBV4-1 to TRBJ2-5, with 9 bases lining up with TRBD2. V gave up 2 bases and J gave up 1 base; unmatched junction bases: 5. This CDR3 region has 16 residues. The germline V gene encodes CDR1 MGHRA and CDR2 YSYEKL. CDR3 in DNA: TGCGCCAGCAGCCAATTGGGTAGCGGGGGCCAAGAGACCCAGTACTTC. This codes for CASSQLGSGGQETQYF.

Ten or more counts support this clonotype. The chain combines TRBV18 with TRBJ2-7, with 10 nucleotides matching TRBD1. Germline CDR1 reads KGHSH; CDR2 reads LQKENI. Losses at the gene ends were 1 base for V and 5 bases for J; bases not matched to a gene: 8. The CDR3 totals 16 residues. This chain's CDR3 is CASSPLPGTGVHEQYF. In nucleotides, the CDR3 is TGTGCCAGCTCACCACTCCCCGGGACAGGGGTGCACGAGCAGTACTTC.